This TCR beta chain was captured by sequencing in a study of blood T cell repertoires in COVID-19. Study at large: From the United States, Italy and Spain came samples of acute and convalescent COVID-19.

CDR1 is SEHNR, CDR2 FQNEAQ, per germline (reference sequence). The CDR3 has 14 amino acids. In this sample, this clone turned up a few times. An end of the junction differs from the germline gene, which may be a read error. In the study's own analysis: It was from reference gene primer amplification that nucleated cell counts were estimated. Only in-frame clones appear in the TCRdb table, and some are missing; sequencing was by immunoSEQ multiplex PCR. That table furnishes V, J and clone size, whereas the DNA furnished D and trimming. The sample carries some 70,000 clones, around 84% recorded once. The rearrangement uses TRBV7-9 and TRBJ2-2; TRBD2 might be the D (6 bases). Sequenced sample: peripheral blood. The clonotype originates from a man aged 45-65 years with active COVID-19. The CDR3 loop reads CASSLTRNPGELFF. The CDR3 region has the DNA TGTGCCAGCAGCTTGACTAGGAACCCCGGGGAGCTGTTTTTT.